There are a few counts of the clone carrying this T cell receptor beta chain. The target antigen is unknown. This sample is part of a study of blood T cells in healthy people across ages. Study outcomes and limitations: Roughly linearly, TCR beta diversity per million T cells fell as age increased.

The authors ran a second PCR of 7 to 11 cycles using a sample-barcoded 5' primer and a J-beta primer mix. TCRdb processed the 5' RACE reads anew with MiXCR; each CDR3 protein has one entry. The table lists 1,800,000 or so distinct CDR3 sequences, roughly two fifths of them singletons. There are 12 residues in the CDR3. Germline CDR1 reads DFQATT; CDR2 reads SNEGSKA (reference sequence). The sample taken for sequencing was blood. The clonotype was recovered from a human donor in good health. The rearrangement joins TRBV20-1 to TRBJ2-1; no clear D. CDR3 sequence reads: CSASPSYNEQFF. The DNA for the CDR3 is TGCAGCGCATCACCCTCCTACAATGAGCAGTTCTTC.